The rows below give T cell receptor beta chains drawn from one sample of a study of control samples from healthy donors and cancer patients. The assay was immunoSEQ multiplex PCR, and TCRdb's table has in-frame clones only and misses some. The table shows around 92,000 clones, with 82% occurring only once. Sequenced sample: blood. The receptors shown here come from a man between 60 and 75 years old in good health. CDR3s leave out the opening cysteine and the closing phenylalanine or tryptophan.

V gene: TRBV5-6
CDR3 protein: ASSLGLIVYEQY

V gene: TRBV6-5
CDR3 protein: ASSYSGGSRTDTQY

V gene: TRBV19
CDR3 protein: ASNTGTGNYGYT

V gene: TRBV15
CDR3 protein: ATSRDYLPEEF

V gene: TRBV30
CDR3 protein: AWGGQGVAELF

V gene: TRBV7-6
CDR3 protein: ASSQDTEAF

V gene: TRBV6-5
CDR3 protein: ASTAGAASQPQH

V gene: TRBV5-1
CDR3 protein: ASSPDRGRYYGYT

V gene: TRBV6-5
CDR3 protein: ASTWDRGRTEAF

V gene: TRBV14
CDR3 protein: ASSPSGSNQPQH